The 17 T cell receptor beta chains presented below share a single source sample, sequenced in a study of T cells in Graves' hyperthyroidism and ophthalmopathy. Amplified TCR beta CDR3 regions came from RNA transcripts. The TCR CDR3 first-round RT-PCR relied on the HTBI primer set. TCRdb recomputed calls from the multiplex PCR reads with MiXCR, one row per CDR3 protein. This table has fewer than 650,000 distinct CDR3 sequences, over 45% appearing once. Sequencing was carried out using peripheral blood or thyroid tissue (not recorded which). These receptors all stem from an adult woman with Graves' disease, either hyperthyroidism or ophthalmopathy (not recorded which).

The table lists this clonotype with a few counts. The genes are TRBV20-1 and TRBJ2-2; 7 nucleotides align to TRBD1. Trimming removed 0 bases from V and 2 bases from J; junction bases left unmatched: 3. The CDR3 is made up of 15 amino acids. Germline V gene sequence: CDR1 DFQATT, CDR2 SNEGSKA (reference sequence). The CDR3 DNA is TGCAGTGCTAGAGACGGGACAGTTAACACCGGGGAGCTGTTTTTT. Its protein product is CSARDGTVNTGELFF.

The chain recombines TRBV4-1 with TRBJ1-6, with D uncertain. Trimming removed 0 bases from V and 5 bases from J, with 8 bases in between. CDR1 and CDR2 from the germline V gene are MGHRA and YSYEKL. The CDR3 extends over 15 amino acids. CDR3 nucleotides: TGCGCCAGCAGCCAAGAAGGGCAGAATAATTCACCCCTCCACTTT. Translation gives CASSQEGQNNSPLHF.

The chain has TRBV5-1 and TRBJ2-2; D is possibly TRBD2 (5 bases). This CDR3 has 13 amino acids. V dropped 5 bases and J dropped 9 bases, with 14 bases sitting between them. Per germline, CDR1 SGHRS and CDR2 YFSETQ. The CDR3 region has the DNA TGCGCCAGCAGTAGGGAGTTATACCGGGAGCTGTTTTTT. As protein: CASSRELYRELFF.

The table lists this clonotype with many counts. The CDR3, as DNA: TGTGCCAGCAGCCCGCGGACACGATTGAACACTGAAGCTTTCTTT. The encoded protein is CASSPRTRLNTEAFF. The genes are TRBV14 and TRBJ1-1, with a tentative D call TRBD1 (5 bases). Germline lookup yields CDR1 SGHDN and CDR2 FVKESK. Trimming removed 4 bases at V and 0 bases at J, with 12 bases between. CDR3 length equals 15 residues.

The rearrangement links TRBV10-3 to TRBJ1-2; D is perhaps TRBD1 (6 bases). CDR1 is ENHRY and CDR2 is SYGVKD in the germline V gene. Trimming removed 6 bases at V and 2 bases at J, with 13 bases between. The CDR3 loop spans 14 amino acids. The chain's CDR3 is CAIRAGTPNYGYTF. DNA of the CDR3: TGTGCCATCAGGGCCGGGACACCGAACTATGGCTACACCTTC.

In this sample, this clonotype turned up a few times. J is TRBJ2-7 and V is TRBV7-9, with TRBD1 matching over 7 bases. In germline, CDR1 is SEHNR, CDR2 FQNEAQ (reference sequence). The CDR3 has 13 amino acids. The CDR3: CDQGDTSSYEQYF. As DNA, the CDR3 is TGTGATCAGGGGGACACCAGCTCCTACGAGCAGTACTTC.

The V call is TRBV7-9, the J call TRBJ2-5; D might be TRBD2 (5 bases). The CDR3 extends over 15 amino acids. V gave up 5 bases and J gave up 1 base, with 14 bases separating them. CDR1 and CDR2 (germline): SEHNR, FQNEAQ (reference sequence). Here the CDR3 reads CASSPNRGIQETQYF. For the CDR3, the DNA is TGTGCCAGCAGCCCCAACCGGGGAATCCAAGAGACCCAGTACTTC.

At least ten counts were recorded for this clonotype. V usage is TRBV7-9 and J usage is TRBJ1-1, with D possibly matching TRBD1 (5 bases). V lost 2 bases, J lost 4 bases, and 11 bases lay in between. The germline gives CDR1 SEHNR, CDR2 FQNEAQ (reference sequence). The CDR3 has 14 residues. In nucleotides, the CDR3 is TGTGCCAGCAGCTTAACACCGGGGGGCACTGAAGCTTTCTTT. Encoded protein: CASSLTPGGTEAFF.

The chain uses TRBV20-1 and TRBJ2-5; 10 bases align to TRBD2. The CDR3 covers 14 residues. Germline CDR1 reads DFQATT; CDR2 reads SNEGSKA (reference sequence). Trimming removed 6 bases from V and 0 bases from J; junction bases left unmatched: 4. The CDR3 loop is CSAWTSGYQETQYF. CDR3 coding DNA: TGCAGTGCGTGGACTAGCGGATACCAAGAGACCCAGTACTTC.

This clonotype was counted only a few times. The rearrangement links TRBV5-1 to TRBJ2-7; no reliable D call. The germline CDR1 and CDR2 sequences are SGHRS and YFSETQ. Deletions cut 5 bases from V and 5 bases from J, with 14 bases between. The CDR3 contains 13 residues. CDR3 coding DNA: TGCGCCAGCAGGAGGAAAGTCGCCGACGAGCAGTACTTC. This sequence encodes CASRRKVADEQYF.

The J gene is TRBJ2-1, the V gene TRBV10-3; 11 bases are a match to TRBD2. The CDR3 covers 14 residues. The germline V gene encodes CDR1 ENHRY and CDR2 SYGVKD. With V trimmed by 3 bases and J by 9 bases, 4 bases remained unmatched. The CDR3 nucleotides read TGTGCCATCAGTGAACTAGCGGGAGCAACTGAGCAGTTCTTC. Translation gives CAISELAGATEQFF.

The CDR3 loop reads CASSAPRGLADRTYEQYF. DNA for the CDR3: TGTGCCAGCAGTGCACCCCGGGGCCTAGCGGATCGGACCTACGAGCAGTACTTC. The chain joins TRBV2 to TRBJ2-7, with 7 bases lining up with TRBD2. This CDR3 is 18 amino acids long. Germline lookup yields CDR1 SNHLY and CDR2 FYNNEI. The V gene end was trimmed by 4 bases and the J gene end by 2 bases; junction bases not matched to a gene: 17.

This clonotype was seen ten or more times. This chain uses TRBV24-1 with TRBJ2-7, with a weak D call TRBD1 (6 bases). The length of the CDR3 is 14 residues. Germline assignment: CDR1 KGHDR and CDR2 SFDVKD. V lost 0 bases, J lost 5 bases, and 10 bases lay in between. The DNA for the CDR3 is TGTGCCACCAGTGATTTGCGGTCAGGGGACGAGCAGTACTTC. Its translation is CATSDLRSGDEQYF.

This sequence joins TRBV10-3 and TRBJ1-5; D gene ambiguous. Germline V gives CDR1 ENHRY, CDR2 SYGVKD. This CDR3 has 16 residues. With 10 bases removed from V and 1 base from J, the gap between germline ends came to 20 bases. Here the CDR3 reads CASNTPLQKSNQPQHF. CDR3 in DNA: TGTGCCAGCAACACACCGTTACAGAAAAGCAATCAGCCCCAGCATTTT.

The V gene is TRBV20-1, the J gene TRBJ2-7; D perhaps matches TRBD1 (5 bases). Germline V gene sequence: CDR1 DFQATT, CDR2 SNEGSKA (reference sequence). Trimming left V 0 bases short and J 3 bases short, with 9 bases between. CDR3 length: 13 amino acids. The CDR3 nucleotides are TGCAGTGCTAGAGATGCAGGACACTACGAGCAGTACTTC. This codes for CSARDAGHYEQYF.

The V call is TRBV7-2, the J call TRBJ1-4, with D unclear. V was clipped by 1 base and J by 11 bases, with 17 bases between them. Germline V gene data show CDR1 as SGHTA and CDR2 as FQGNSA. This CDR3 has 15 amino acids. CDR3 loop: CASSLGLAYAGKLFF. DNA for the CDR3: TGTGCCAGCAGCTTAGGACTAGCATACGCCGGGAAACTGTTTTTT.

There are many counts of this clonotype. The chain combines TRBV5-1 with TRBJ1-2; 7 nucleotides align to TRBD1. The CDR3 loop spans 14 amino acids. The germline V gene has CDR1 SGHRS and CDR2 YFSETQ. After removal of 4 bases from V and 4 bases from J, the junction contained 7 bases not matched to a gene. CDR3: CASSPGQRGYGYTF. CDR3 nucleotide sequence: TGCGCCAGCAGCCCGGGACAGCGCGGCTATGGCTACACCTTC.